Below are 16 T cell receptor beta chains sequenced from a single sample in a study of cytomegalovirus exposure and HLA in healthy donors. 13 Jbeta primers and 60 Vbeta primers were used for the PCR. Using immunoSEQ multiplex PCR, the repertoire was profiled, and TCRdb retains in-frame clones only, with some absent. The table lists 95,000 to 100,000 clones, 75% of them singletons. Sequencing input: PBMCs. The source of these receptors is a man in his fifties or sixties in good health and CMV-seronegative.

This clone qualifies as medium-sized (0.01 to 0.1%). The V and J genes are TRBV7-9 and TRBJ2-7; D is possibly TRBD1 (5 bases). The V and J ends lost 5 bases and 6 bases respectively, with 11 bases between them. This CDR3 is 12 amino acids long. Germline CDR1 is SEHNR and CDR2 is FQNEAQ (reference sequence). CDR3 nucleotides: TGTGCCAGCAGCCGCACAGGTCCCGAGCAGTACTTC. It yields the protein CASSRTGPEQYF.

The DNA of the CDR3 is TGTGCCAGCAGCAAATCGGGACAAGAATACGAGCAGTACTTC. Residues: CASSKSGQEYEQYF. The rearrangement joins TRBV7-3 to TRBJ2-7; possibly TRBD1 for D (6 bases). The CDR3 is made up of 14 amino acids. Looked up from germline, CDR1 is SGHTA and CDR2 is FQGTGA. V lost 5 bases and J lost 4, with 15 bases in between.

The chain combines TRBV19 with TRBJ2-7; 10 bases map to TRBD1. Germline V lookup: CDR1 LNHDA, CDR2 SQIVND (reference sequence). V lost 5 bases and J lost 1; bases outside the gene matches: 2. The CDR3 consists of 14 residues. The CDR3 spells CASSRGQGSYEQYF. Written as DNA, the CDR3 is TGTGCCAGTAGTCGGGGACAGGGGTCCTACGAGCAGTACTTC.

The table lists this clone with a few counts. The J gene is TRBJ1-1, the V gene TRBV19; D perhaps matches TRBD1 (6 bases). Germline V gives CDR1 LNHDA, CDR2 SQIVND (reference sequence). There are 15 residues in the CDR3. V lost 5 bases and J 1 base, leaving 14 bases between the germline ends. The CDR3 protein is CASSSLGHSNTEAFF. CDR3 coding DNA: TGTGCCAGTAGTTCGCTGGGACACTCGAACACTGAAGCTTTCTTT.

The chain combines TRBV6-6 with TRBJ2-2, with 8 bases identical to TRBD2. Germline V lookup: CDR1 MNHNY, CDR2 SVGAGI (reference sequence). The trim removed 8 bases at V and 4 bases at J, leaving 6 bases unmatched. The CDR3 contains 14 residues. The CDR3 DNA sequence: TGTGCCAGCGGGACTAGTGGCGGCACCGGGGAGCTGTTTTTT. This encodes CASGTSGGTGELFF.

In its sample, this clone was seen a few times. This chain joins TRBV7-6 and TRBJ2-7, with D possibly being TRBD1 (6 bases). V dropped 5 bases and J dropped 9 bases, with 26 bases sitting between them. The CDR3 loop spans 16 amino acids. Germline CDR1 SGHVS, CDR2 FNYEAQ. The CDR3 DNA reads TGTGCCAGCAGCCCGCTCGGAGGACAGCAAGCCACCGGGCAGTACTTC. Translated: CASSPLGGQQATGQYF.

This rearrangement joins TRBV6-6 to TRBJ1-5; possible D gene TRBD1, 5 bases. V was shortened by 0 bases and J by 9 bases, with 18 bases between the two germline ends. Germline CDR1 is MNHNY and CDR2 is SVGAGI (reference sequence). This CDR3 has 16 residues. The CDR3 protein is CASSYSHLRGDRPQHF. CDR3 sequence (DNA): TGTGCCAGCAGTTACTCTCACCTCCGGGGGGATCGGCCCCAGCATTTT.

The chain combines TRBV4-3 with TRBJ2-2, with D perhaps TRBD2 (6 bases). The CDR3 consists of 16 residues. Germline CDR1 reads LGHNA; CDR2 reads YSLEER. The V and J ends lost 0 bases and 2 bases respectively, with 10 bases between them. The CDR3, as DNA: TGCGCCAGCAGCCAAGAGGTCGGGGGTAACACCGGGGAGCTGTTTTTT. Protein: CASSQEVGGNTGELFF.

This chain links TRBV9 with TRBJ1-6; D may be TRBD1 (5 bases). Trimming stripped 2 bases from V and 6 bases from J, with 12 bases between. CDR1 is SGDLS, CDR2 YYNGEE, per germline. The CDR3 consists of 15 residues. The CDR3 nucleotides are TGTGCCAGCAGCGTTTTGGGGCGGAGTAATTCACCCCTCCACTTT. Its protein product is CASSVLGRSNSPLHF.

The chain links TRBV7-9 to TRBJ2-5; a possible D gene is TRBD2 (6 bases). This CDR3 comprises 17 residues. Trimming took 1 base from V and 5 from J, leaving 20 bases between them. Germline assignment: CDR1 SEHNR and CDR2 FQNEAQ (reference sequence). CDR3 coding DNA: TGTGCCAGCAGCTTAGGTGGACTACAAACAGACCGGGAGACCCAGTACTTC. Translated, it gives CASSLGGLQTDRETQYF.

CDR3 nucleotide sequence: TGTGCCAGCAGCTATCCGACAGGGGCGAACACCATATATTTT. Translation gives CASSYPTGANTIYF. The V and J genes are TRBV7-6 and TRBJ1-3; 8 nucleotides line up with TRBD1. The trim removed 4 bases at V and 7 bases at J, leaving 6 bases unmatched. CDR1 and CDR2 from the germline V gene are SGHVS and FNYEAQ. The CDR3 contains 14 residues.

The V gene is TRBV2, the J gene TRBJ2-3, with a weak D call TRBD2 (5 bases). Germline V gene lookup returns CDR1 SNHLY and CDR2 FYNNEI. With 7 bases removed from V and 0 bases from J, the gap between germline ends came to 11 bases. The CDR3 extends over 14 amino acids. The CDR3 DNA reads as TGTGCCAGCAAAGCGGTGGGTAGCACAGATACGCAGTATTTT. Protein sequence: CASKAVGSTDTQYF.

J is TRBJ1-2 and V is TRBV5-1; 8 nucleotides align to TRBD1. V lost 2 bases to trimming and J lost 7 bases; unmatched junction nucleotides: 4. CDR1 SGHRS and CDR2 YFSETQ come from the germline V gene. The CDR3 contains 13 residues. CDR3 coding DNA: TGCGCCAGCAGCTTCGACAGGGGAGGTGGCTACACCTTC. Its translation is CASSFDRGGGYTF.

The gene calls are TRBV29-1 and TRBJ2-5; 10 bases line up with TRBD2. The CDR3 extends over 16 amino acids. CDR1 is SQVTM and CDR2 is ANQGSEA in the germline V gene. Trimming removed 0 bases from V and 1 base from J; junction bases left unmatched: 5. The CDR3 coding sequence is TGCAGCGTTGAAGATCCACTAGCGGGAATCCAAGAGACCCAGTACTTC. This codes for CSVEDPLAGIQETQYF.

The genes are TRBV19 and TRBJ2-7; D not resolved. Trimming took off 1 base at V and 2 bases at J, with 9 bases between the two ends. Germline values: CDR1 LNHDA, CDR2 SQIVND (reference sequence). The CDR3 runs 14 residues. The CDR3 DNA sequence: TGTGCCAGTAGTATAGGACGACATACCTACGAGCAGTACTTC. Its protein product is CASSIGRHTYEQYF.

This chain joins TRBV18 and TRBJ2-7; 7 bases fit TRBD1. The V gene's germline CDR1 is KGHSH and CDR2 LQKENI. The CDR3 covers 16 residues. V gave up 3 bases and J gave up 4 bases; unmatched junction bases: 12. The CDR3 reads CASSPLVTGSGYEQYF. In DNA form, the CDR3 reads TGTGCCAGCTCACCTCTAGTGACAGGGTCGGGGTACGAGCAGTACTTC.